The entry below gives a single TCR beta chain sequence along with its context. As yet, its antigen is unknown. The CDR3 end shows no conserved phenylalanine or tryptophan, and so a read error is likely. It is unclear where the CDR3 begins or ends on the DNA, so no DNA is shown, and the CDR3 is as TCRdb lists it. TCRdb redid the calling of the PCR reads with MiXCR, one entry per CDR3 protein. The sample holds about 30,000 distinct CDR3 sequences, roughly 48% seen once. This sample was taken from a study of esophageal squamous cell carcinoma under preoperative chemotherapy. General study findings and limits: Paclitaxel-nedaplatin therapy caused immediate, substantial clonotype frequency changes.

Time point in this sample: before preoperative PTX-NDP chemotherapy. Preoperative chemotherapy with paclitaxel-nedaplatin was given to patients before surgery. The CDR3 length equals 13 residues, ends included. Germline assignment: CDR1 MNHEY and CDR2 SVGAGI. The sequence came from a human donor with esophageal squamous cell carcinoma. The donor label of this sample is uncertain. Sample acquisition took place from a patient given preoperative chemotherapy. The rearrangement uses TRBV6-5 and TRBJ2-5. This chain's CDR3 is CASSYSYLGSWHL.